Listed below are T cell receptor beta chains from one sample, sequenced in a study of shared clonotypes between healthy human individuals. Some clones are missing from TCRdb's copy, which holds only in-frame ones; the method was immunoSEQ multiplex PCR. The sample lists millions of clones, 93% occurring once. Sequenced input: naive CD8+ T cells from PBMCs. The source of these receptors is a man in his late teens or twenties in good health. Some clones in this sample may be carry-over from other donors' samples. The CDR3 runs from the conserved cysteine through the conserved F or W. Fields, in order: CDR3 protein, CDR3 DNA, D gene, clone size, V gene, J gene. The D gene is left open where the match is weak. Not every row has a clone size; where given, it reads once, few, many or a size class.

CDR3: CASSARDTLGAFF; DNA: TGTGCCAGCAGTGCGCGGGACACCCTAGGGGCTTTCTTT; D: .; size: .; V: TRBV6-1; J: TRBJ1-1
CDR3: CASSLPSRADTQYF; DNA: TGTGCCAGCAGCTTACCCTCGCGGGCAGATACGCAGTATTTT; D: .; size: .; V: TRBV11-3; J: TRBJ2-3
CDR3: CASSVGSADLKQYF; DNA: TGTGCCAGCAGCGTAGGCAGCGCGGATCTCAAGCAGTACTTC; D: .; size: .; V: TRBV9; J: TRBJ2-7
CDR3: CASSSGGGLVSYEQYF; DNA: TGTGCCAGCAGCTCCGGGGGGGGGCTTGTCTCCTACGAGCAGTACTTC; D: TRBD2; size: .; V: TRBV11-2; J: TRBJ2-7
CDR3: CAISEGAAPVMNTEAFF; DNA: TGTGCCATCAGTGAAGGAGCCGCCCCGGTCATGAACACTGAAGCTTTCTTT; D: .; size: .; V: TRBV10-3; J: TRBJ1-1
CDR3: CASSLASSHEQFF; DNA: TGTGCCAGCAGCTTGGCTAGCAGCCATGAGCAGTTCTTC; D: .; size: .; V: TRBV7-6; J: TRBJ2-1
CDR3: CASSLSTGGELFF; DNA: TGTGCCAGCAGCTTGAGTACCGGCGGGGAGCTGTTTTTT; D: .; size: .; V: TRBV5-4; J: TRBJ2-2
CDR3: CASSDPDHTEAFF; DNA: TGTGCCAGCAGTGACCCGGACCACACTGAAGCTTTCTTT; D: .; size: .; V: TRBV6-5; J: TRBJ1-1
CDR3: CASSFRGGTEAFF; DNA: TGTGCCAGCAGTTTCAGGGGGGGCACTGAAGCTTTCTTT; D: TRBD1; size: once; V: TRBV6-4; J: TRBJ1-1
CDR3: CASSHGPEGDTEAFF; DNA: TGTGCCAGCAGCCACGGGCCGGAGGGCGACACTGAAGCTTTCTTT; D: .; size: .; V: TRBV7-9; J: TRBJ1-1
CDR3: CASSERTGLADTQYF; DNA: TGTGCCAGCAGTGAGAGGACAGGGTTGGCAGATACGCAGTATTTT; D: TRBD1; size: .; V: TRBV25-1; J: TRBJ2-3
CDR3: CASSLGGLLNYEQYF; DNA: TGTGCCAGCAGCTTGGGAGGGTTACTGAACTACGAGCAGTACTTC; D: .; size: .; V: TRBV5-4; J: TRBJ2-7
CDR3: CSVRVSGELFF; DNA: TGCAGCGTGAGGGTATCCGGGGAGCTGTTTTTT; D: .; size: .; V: TRBV29-1; J: TRBJ2-2
CDR3: CASRSFRLSGTDTQYF; DNA: TGTGCCAGCAGGAGTTTTCGTCTGTCGGGCACAGATACGCAGTATTTT; D: .; size: .; V: TRBV27; J: TRBJ2-3
CDR3: CASSLKGGFHEQYF; DNA: TGCGCCAGCAGCCTAAAGGGGGGGTTCCACGAGCAGTACTTC; D: .; size: .; V: TRBV4-3; J: TRBJ2-7
CDR3: CSVERGIVELGEQFF; DNA: TGCAGCGTTGAACGGGGGATCGTGGAGTTGGGTGAGCAGTTCTTC; D: .; size: .; V: TRBV29-1; J: TRBJ2-1
CDR3: CASSYQYGEQYF; DNA: TGTGCCAGCAGTTACCAGTACGGCGAGCAGTACTTC; D: .; size: once; V: TRBV6-6; J: TRBJ2-7
CDR3: CASKEVYLTEAFF; DNA: TGTGCCAGCAAGGAGGTTTATCTCACTGAAGCTTTCTTT; D: .; size: .; V: TRBV5-5; J: TRBJ1-1
CDR3: CASSTRQGYSSYNEQFF; DNA: TGTGCCAGCAGTACCCGACAGGGTTACAGCTCCTACAATGAGCAGTTCTTC; D: TRBD1; size: .; V: TRBV27; J: TRBJ2-1
CDR3: CASSLALAGVLETQYF; DNA: TGCGCCAGCAGCTTGGCCCTAGCGGGAGTGTTAGAGACCCAGTACTTC; D: TRBD2; size: .; V: TRBV5-1; J: TRBJ2-5
CDR3: CASSSESVKSASGANVLTF; DNA: TGTGCCAGCAGTTCGGAAAGTGTAAAAAGCGCCTCTGGGGCCAACGTCCTGACTTTC; D: .; size: .; V: TRBV28; J: TRBJ2-6
CDR3: CASSEFGRSNTGELFF; DNA: TGCGCCAGCAGTGAGTTCGGCAGATCGAACACCGGGGAGCTGTTTTTT; D: .; size: .; V: TRBV10-1; J: TRBJ2-2
CDR3: CASSLDRSGSYEQYF; DNA: TGTGCCAGCAGCTTAGACAGATCGGGCTCCTACGAGCAGTACTTC; D: .; size: .; V: TRBV7-3; J: TRBJ2-7
CDR3: CASSEDSAYEQYF; DNA: TGTGCCAGCAGTGAAGATAGCGCCTACGAGCAGTACTTC; D: .; size: .; V: TRBV2; J: TRBJ2-7
CDR3: CASSGRPGQGGYEQYF; DNA: TGTGCCAGCAGTGGGCGACCGGGACAGGGTGGTTACGAGCAGTACTTC; D: TRBD1; size: .; V: TRBV28; J: TRBJ2-7
CDR3: CASSLDNSYEQYF; DNA: TGCGCCAGCAGCTTGGACAACTCCTACGAGCAGTACTTC; D: .; size: few; V: TRBV5-1; J: TRBJ2-7
CDR3: CASSPPNNEQFF; DNA: TGTGCCAGCAGCCCGCCGAACAATGAGCAGTTCTTC; D: .; size: .; V: TRBV5-5; J: TRBJ2-1
CDR3: CASSLIFFELAGESYEQYF; DNA: TGTGCCAGCAGCTTGATATTTTTTGAACTAGCGGGCGAATCCTACGAGCAGTACTTC; D: TRBD2; size: .; V: TRBV5-5; J: TRBJ2-7
CDR3: CASSSQEVAFF; DNA: TGTGCCAGCAGCTCGCAGGAAGTTGCTTTCTTT; D: .; size: few; V: TRBV13; J: TRBJ1-1
CDR3: CASSQPGQGGPYEQYF; DNA: TGCGCCAGCAGTCAACCGGGACAGGGGGGACCCTACGAGCAGTACTTC; D: TRBD1; size: .; V: TRBV23-1; J: TRBJ2-7
CDR3: CATSRVVLAGVMGNEQFF; DNA: TGTGCCACCAGCAGAGTTGTATTAGCGGGAGTTATGGGGAATGAGCAGTTCTTC; D: TRBD2; size: once; V: TRBV15; J: TRBJ2-1
CDR3: CASSPGTLSPNQPQHF; DNA: TGTGCCAGCAGTCCCGGGACACTTTCCCCCAATCAGCCCCAGCATTTT; D: .; size: once; V: TRBV27; J: TRBJ1-5
CDR3: CASSESSNTGELFF; DNA: TGTGCCAGCAGTGAGTCGAGTAACACCGGGGAGCTGTTTTTT; D: .; size: .; V: TRBV25-1; J: TRBJ2-2
CDR3: CASSWGQEIMGNEKLFF; DNA: TGTGCCAGCAGCTGGGGACAGGAGATTATGGGGAATGAAAAACTGTTTTTT; D: TRBD1; size: .; V: TRBV7-9; J: TRBJ1-4
CDR3: CASSLGRGKLFF; DNA: TGTGCCAGCAGCTTAGGGCGGGGAAAACTGTTTTTT; D: .; size: .; V: TRBV7-8; J: TRBJ1-4
CDR3: CASSMNGAAEDYTF; DNA: TGTGCCAGTAGTATGAACGGGGCAGCCGAGGACTACACCTTC; D: .; size: .; V: TRBV19; J: TRBJ1-2
CDR3: CASSQGVLAGATDTQYF; DNA: TGTGCCAGCAGCCAAGGAGTACTAGCGGGAGCCACAGATACGCAGTATTTT; D: TRBD2; size: .; V: TRBV14; J: TRBJ2-3
CDR3: CASSIRPGTEHEQFF; DNA: TGTGCCAGCAGCATACGCCCCGGGACTGAACATGAGCAGTTCTTC; D: .; size: .; V: TRBV9; J: TRBJ2-1
CDR3: CASSLSGFRTEFLDEQYF; DNA: TGCGCCAGCAGCTTGAGCGGGTTTCGGACAGAATTTCTAGACGAGCAGTACTTC; D: .; size: .; V: TRBV5-1; J: TRBJ2-7
CDR3: CASSRGGTEAFF; DNA: TGTGCCAGCAGCCGGGGGGGGACTGAAGCTTTCTTT; D: .; size: .; V: TRBV7-8; J: TRBJ1-1
CDR3: CAWSVLLVHLASGANVLTF; DNA: TGTGCCTGGAGTGTCCTCCTGGTTCATCTAGCTTCTGGGGCCAACGTCCTGACTTTC; D: .; size: .; V: TRBV30; J: TRBJ2-6
CDR3: CASSLAGTPYNEQFF; DNA: TGTGCCAGCAGCTTAGCCGGGACACCTTACAATGAGCAGTTCTTC; D: .; size: .; V: TRBV11-2; J: TRBJ2-1
CDR3: CASSSRMASGRFVMSQYF; DNA: TGTGCCAGCAGCTCACGAATGGCTAGCGGGAGATTCGTTATGTCCCAGTACTTC; D: TRBD2; size: .; V: TRBV11-2; J: TRBJ2-5
CDR3: CASSWYGGYEQYF; DNA: TGTGCCAGCAGCTGGTACGGCGGCTACGAGCAGTACTTC; D: .; size: .; V: TRBV6-5; J: TRBJ2-7
CDR3: CASSTPGQDYGYTF; DNA: TGTGCCAGCAGCACACCGGGACAGGACTATGGCTACACCTTC; D: TRBD1; size: .; V: TRBV5-4; J: TRBJ1-2
CDR3: CAISEIESGTEAFF; DNA: TGTGCCATCAGTGAGATCGAGTCGGGGACTGAAGCTTTCTTT; D: .; size: .; V: TRBV10-3; J: TRBJ1-1